These 6 T cell receptor beta chains came from one sample sequenced in a study of brain T cells in children with intractable seizures. Produced via immunoSEQ multiplex PCR; TCRdb's table is partial and in-frame only. The data hold tens of thousands of clones, with 85% to 95% observed a single time. The sequences come from peripheral blood, collected at surgery. These receptors were obtained from a boy under two years old with tuberous sclerosis and intractable seizures.

This sequence joins TRBV29-1 and TRBJ2-5; 10 positions agree with TRBD2. The CDR3 is made up of 15 amino acids. Trimming took 7 bases from V and 2 from J; bases not matched to a gene: 10. From germline, CDR1 is SQVTM and CDR2 ANQGSEA. The CDR3, as DNA: TGCAGCGCTGGGGGGACTAGCGCTTATCAAGAGACCCAGTACTTC. Protein product: CSAGGTSAYQETQYF.

Here the CDR3 reads CASSHARGTGLAGVEQFF. CDR3 nucleotides: TGTGCCAGCAGTCACGCCCGTGGAACGGGACTAGCGGGAGTGGAGCAGTTCTTC. This rearrangement joins TRBV27 to TRBJ2-1; 14 nucleotides align to TRBD2. This CDR3 comprises 18 residues. V gave up 5 bases and J gave up 10 bases; unmatched junction bases: 16. Germline V lookup: CDR1 MNHEY, CDR2 SMNVEV (reference sequence).

The chain couples TRBV10-3 to TRBJ2-7, with 10 bases that match TRBD2. CDR1 is ENHRY and CDR2 is SYGVKD in the germline V gene. Unmatched junction bases numbered 14, after V lost 4 bases and J lost 5 bases. The length of the CDR3 is 17 residues. The CDR3 nucleotides read TGTGCCATCAGTGGCGGGCCTAGCGGGAGAACAGTACACGAGCAGTACTTC. Translating it yields CAISGGPSGRTVHEQYF.

The chain recombines TRBV27 with TRBJ2-3, with 7 bases matching TRBD2. With 4 bases clipped from V and 2 bases from J, the junction kept 9 bases outside the gene matches. CDR1 and CDR2 from the germline V gene are MNHEY and SMNVEV (reference sequence). The CDR3 runs 16 residues. CDR3 in DNA: TGTGCCAGCAGTTCCCTAGCGGTTTGGTCCACAGATACGCAGTATTTT. Translating gives CASSSLAVWSTDTQYF.

The V and J genes are TRBV4-1 and TRBJ1-3; weak D call: TRBD1 (5 bases). Between the trimmed V and J ends, which lost 4 bases and 4 bases, there was a span of 17 bases. Germline lookup yields CDR1 MGHRA and CDR2 YSYEKL. This CDR3 contains 16 residues. The CDR3 nucleotides read TGCGCCAGCAGCCGAGAAGCACGGGGGAGAGGAAACACCATATATTTT. Its protein product is CASSREARGRGNTIYF.

J is TRBJ2-2 and V is TRBV2, with D perhaps given as TRBD1 or TRBD2 (5 bases each). Per germline, CDR1 SNHLY and CDR2 FYNNEI. The CDR3 length is 15 residues. Trimming took off 4 bases at V and 7 bases at J, with 16 bases between the two ends. The CDR3 sequence: CASSAWAGTIGELFF. DNA of the CDR3: TGTGCCAGCAGTGCGTGGGCAGGGACGATCGGGGAGCTGTTTTTT.